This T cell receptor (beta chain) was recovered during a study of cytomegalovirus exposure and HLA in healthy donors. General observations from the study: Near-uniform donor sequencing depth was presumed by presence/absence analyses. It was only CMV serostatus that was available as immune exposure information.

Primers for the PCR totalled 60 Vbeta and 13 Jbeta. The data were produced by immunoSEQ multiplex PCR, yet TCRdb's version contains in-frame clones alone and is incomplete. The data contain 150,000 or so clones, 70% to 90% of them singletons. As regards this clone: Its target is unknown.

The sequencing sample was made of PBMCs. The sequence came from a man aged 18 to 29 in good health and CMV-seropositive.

The CDR3 DNA reads as TGTGCCAGCAGCTTAGCTAGCTACACCTTC. Its translation is CASSLASYTF. The gene calls are TRBV7-2 and TRBJ1-2; D ambiguous. Germline V lookup: CDR1 SGHTA, CDR2 FQGNSA. The V gene lost 0 bases and the J gene lost 9 bases, with 2 bases spanning the gap. The CDR3 covers 10 residues.